The clone carrying this T cell receptor (beta chain) occurred once. What it recognizes is unknown. This specimen belongs to a study of T cells after posttransplantation cyclophosphamide. Repertoires were generated with immunoSEQ multiplex PCR, while TCRdb's copy carries only in-frame clones and drops some. This repertoire shows 15,000 to 20,000 clones, approximately 74% found once; its top ten account for 27%. Study-wide findings and caveats: Blood and skin or GI T cell repertoires showed limited TRB overlap. Later blood repertoires were often dominated by clones from the donor CD8+ memory compartment.

Treatment was busulfan-fludarabine conditioning, a marrow graft, and cyclophosphamide on days +3 and +4. Sequencing was performed on PBMCs, taken after an allogeneic stem cell transplant with post-transplant cyclophosphamide. The TCR was taken from a male patient aged 25-45 years who received an allogeneic stem cell transplant from a related donor, was CMV-positive, and had acute GVHD only. Some T cells here may be from the graft donor.

The CDR3 DNA reads as TGTGCCAGCAGCCGCAGGGACAGGGCGCTCATGAACACTGAAGCTTTCTTT. Its protein product is CASSRRDRALMNTEAFF. V and J are TRBV21-1 and TRBJ1-1; TRBD1 reflects the table's D call only, with no check against the DNA. TRBV21-1 is given as a pseudogene. The CDR3 spans 17 residues.